Below are 9 T cell receptor beta chains sequenced from a single sample in a study of STAT5B mutations in CD4+ large granular lymphocyte leukemia. Only in-frame clones appear in the TCRdb table, and some are missing; sequencing was by immunoSEQ multiplex PCR. The data show about 22,000 clones, roughly 79% seen once. Input material: CD4+ T cells from blood buffy coats. The receptors shown here come from a human donor in good health.

The chain uses TRBV28 and TRBJ1-1, with D hard to call. Germline V gene sequence: CDR1 MDHEN, CDR2 SYDVKM. The CDR3 extends over 15 amino acids. The ends were cut back, 7 bases at V and 0 bases at J, with 15 bases in the middle. In nucleotides, the CDR3 is TGTGCCAGCAACCCAATCGAAACACTGAACACTGAAGCTTTCTTT. This sequence encodes CASNPIETLNTEAFF.

This chain uses TRBV4-2 with TRBJ1-5; tentatively, D is TRBD1 (6 bases). Germline-derived CDR1 and CDR2 are LGHNA and YNFKEQ. CDR3 size: 16 residues. The ends were cut back, 4 bases at V and 7 bases at J, with 20 bases in the middle. In nucleotides, the CDR3 is TGTGCCAGCAGCCGAGACATACGGGGGGCGGGACAGCCCCAGCATTTT. Translated, it gives CASSRDIRGAGQPQHF.

This clone was recorded once. The rearrangement links TRBV19 to TRBJ1-3; D is unclear. Germline CDR1 LNHDA, CDR2 SQIVND (reference sequence). This CDR3 is built from 19 residues. Trimming took 1 base from V and 4 from J, leaving 23 bases between them. CDR3 sequence reads: CASSIGVPRSPEPGNTIYF. CDR3 bases: TGTGCCAGTAGTATAGGGGTACCCAGGAGCCCGGAGCCCGGAAACACCATATATTTT.

The CDR3 is CAIQQGYGNQPQHF. The CDR3 region has the DNA TGTGCCATACAACAGGGGTATGGCAATCAGCCCCAGCATTTT. V is TRBV6-1 and J is TRBJ1-5; the match to TRBD1 covers 7 bases. J was trimmed by 2 bases and V by 10 bases; bases with no gene match: 8. The CDR3 covers 14 residues. Germline values: CDR1 MNHNS, CDR2 SASEGT.

The rearrangement uses TRBV5-1 and TRBJ2-2, with D perhaps matching TRBD1 (6 bases). From germline, CDR1 is SGHRS and CDR2 YFSETQ. The CDR3 has 14 amino acids. Trimming took off 4 bases at V and 1 base at J, with 8 bases between the two ends. CDR3 loop: CASSTQGNTGELFF. CDR3 sequence (DNA): TGCGCCAGCAGCACACAGGGGAACACCGGGGAGCTGTTTTTT.

V usage is TRBV7-3 and J usage is TRBJ2-3; D remains unclear. Germline V CDR1 and CDR2: SGHTA, FQGTGA. V lost 2 bases and J 4 bases, leaving 7 bases between the germline ends. CDR3 length: 13 residues. CDR3 amino acids: CASSLLVSDTQYF. CDR3 bases: TGTGCCAGCAGCTTATTAGTGTCAGATACGCAGTATTTT.

V is TRBV5-1 and J is TRBJ2-2; 12 nucleotides line up with TRBD2. Trimming took 3 bases from V and 4 from J; bases not matched to a gene: 7. Germline assignment: CDR1 SGHRS and CDR2 YFSETQ. This CDR3 spans 17 amino acids. DNA for the CDR3: TGCGCCAGCAGCTCTACACCGGGACTAGCGGGCACCGGGGAGCTGTTTTTT. Translation: CASSSTPGLAGTGELFF.

J is TRBJ1-1 and V is TRBV28; D unresolved. V was trimmed by 9 bases and J by 1 base, leaving 24 bases between them. Looked up from germline, CDR1 is MDHEN and CDR2 is SYDVKM. The CDR3 has 17 amino acids. The CDR3 DNA reads as TGTGCCAGTCGGAGTGCAGGACGAAGAGGGTGGAACACTGAAGCTTTCTTT. Its protein is CASRSAGRRGWNTEAFF.

This clone occurred once. This rearrangement joins TRBV5-4 to TRBJ2-4; 8 nucleotides align to TRBD1. The CDR3 covers 16 residues. With V trimmed by 3 bases and J by 2 bases, 7 bases remained unmatched. Germline loops: CDR1 SGHNT, CDR2 YYREEE (reference sequence). This CDR3 reads CASSSIGQGPKNIQYF. In DNA form, the CDR3 reads TGTGCCAGCAGCTCTATCGGACAGGGCCCCAAAAACATTCAGTACTTC.